This T cell receptor (beta chain) was identified in a study of CXCR3-negative and CXCR3-positive naive CD8 T cells. Germline CDR1 SGHAT, CDR2 FQNNGV. The CDR3 covers 12 residues. In the case of this clonotype: As yet, its antigen is unknown.

General study results and limits: Compared with CXCR3-negative naive cells, CXCR3-positive naive cells showed more hydrophobic TRB CDR3s.

It was by 5' RACE with UMI labels that the TRB cDNA libraries were prepared. TCRdb reprocessed the 5' RACE reads, with one entry per CDR3 protein and no DNA. The table lists about 120,000 distinct CDR3 sequences. CD45RO-CCR7+CD27+CD95- defined naive CD8+ T cells. Sequencing used naive CXCR3+ CD8+ T cells from blood. Subset described: CD45RO-CCR7+CD27+CD95- naive CD8+ T cells expressing CXCR3 (TNR3+). This TCR came from a human donor in good health. Some clones in this sample may be carry-over from other donors' samples. V usage is TRBV11-2 and J usage is TRBJ2-2. This chain's CDR3 is CASSPYTGELFF.